This T cell receptor beta chain was identified during a study of control samples from healthy donors and cancer patients. This CDR3 is built from 14 residues. Germline V gives CDR1 SGHNT, CDR2 YYREEE (reference sequence). V lost 6 bases and J 5 bases, leaving 17 bases between the germline ends. Profiled with immunoSEQ multiplex PCR; TCRdb holds only in-frame clones, not every one. The profile covers 25,000 to 35,000 clones, with 79% appearing a single time and 20% to 25% taken by the ten largest. Sequenced input: PBMCs. The chain couples TRBV5-4 to TRBJ2-5; D remains unclear. This TCR was recovered from a man between 60 and 70 years old with head and neck cancer. CDR3 DNA: TGTGCCAGCAACGGTGGTAGGGTTGGGGAGACCCAGTACTTC. This gives the protein CASNGGRVGETQYF. Variable domain in full (rest from reference TRBV5-4 and TRBJ2-5): ETGVTQSPTHLIKTRGQQVTLRCSSQSGHNTVSWYQQALGQGPQFIFQYYREEENGRGNFPPRFSGLQFPNYSSELNVNALELDDSALYLCASNGGRVGETQYFGPGTRLLVL.